This record covers a single T cell receptor beta chain. The data were obtained in a study of cytomegalovirus exposure and HLA in healthy donors. Germline trimming cut 4 bases from V and 2 bases from J; bases unmatched to any gene: 6. Per the germline V gene, CDR1 is SGHRS and CDR2 is YFSETQ. There are 14 residues in the CDR3. Repertoires were generated with immunoSEQ multiplex PCR, while TCRdb's copy carries only in-frame clones and drops some. The table lists over 110,000 clones, around 87% of them singletons. The gene calls are TRBV5-1 and TRBJ2-7, with TRBD1 matching over 7 bases. The clonotype originates from a man between 18 and 29 years old in good health and CMV-seropositive. The sequencing input was PBMCs. CDR3: CASSRDSFPYEQYF. CDR3 bases: TGCGCCAGCAGCCGGGACAGCTTCCCCTACGAGCAGTACTTC. Full variable domain (outside the CDR3, taken from reference TRBV5-1 and TRBJ2-7): KAGVTQTPRYLIKTRGQQVTLSCSPISGHRSVSWYQQTPGQGLQFLFEYFSETQRNKGNFPGRFSGRQFSNSRSEMNVSTLELGDSALYLCASSRDSFPYEQYFGPGTRLTVT.